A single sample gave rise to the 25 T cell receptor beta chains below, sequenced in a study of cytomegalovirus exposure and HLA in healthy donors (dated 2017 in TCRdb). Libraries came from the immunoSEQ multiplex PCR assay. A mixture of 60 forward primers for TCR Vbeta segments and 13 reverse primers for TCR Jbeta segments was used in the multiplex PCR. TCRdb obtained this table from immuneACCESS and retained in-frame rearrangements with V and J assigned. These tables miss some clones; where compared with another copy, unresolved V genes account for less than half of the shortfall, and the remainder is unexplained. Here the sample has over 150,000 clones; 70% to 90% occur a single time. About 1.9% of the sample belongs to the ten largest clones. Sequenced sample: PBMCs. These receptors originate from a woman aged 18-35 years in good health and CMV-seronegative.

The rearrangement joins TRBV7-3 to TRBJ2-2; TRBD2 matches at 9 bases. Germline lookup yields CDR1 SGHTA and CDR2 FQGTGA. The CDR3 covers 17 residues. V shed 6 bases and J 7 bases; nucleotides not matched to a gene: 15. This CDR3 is CASSFSGSPQRNGELFF. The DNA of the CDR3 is TGTGCCAGCAGTTTTAGCGGGAGCCCCCAAAGGAACGGGGAGCTGTTTTTT. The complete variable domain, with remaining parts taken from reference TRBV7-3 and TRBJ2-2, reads GAGVSQTPSNKVTEKGKYVELRCDPISGHTALYWYRQSLGQGPEFLIYFQGTGAADDSGLPNDRFFAVRPEGSVSTLKIQRTERGDSAVYLCASSFSGSPQRNGELFFGEGSRLTVL.

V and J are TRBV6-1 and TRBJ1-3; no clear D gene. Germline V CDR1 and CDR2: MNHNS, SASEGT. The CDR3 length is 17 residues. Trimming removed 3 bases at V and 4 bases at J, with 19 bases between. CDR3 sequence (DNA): TGTGCCAGCAGTGAGCTCGGGTCCGGGGTAGACGGAAACACCATATATTTT. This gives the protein CASSELGSGVDGNTIYF.

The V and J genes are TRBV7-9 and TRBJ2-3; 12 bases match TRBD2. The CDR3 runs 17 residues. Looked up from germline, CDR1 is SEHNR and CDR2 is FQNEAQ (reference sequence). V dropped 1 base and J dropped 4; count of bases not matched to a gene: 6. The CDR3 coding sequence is TGTGCCAGCAGCTTAGTGGCTAGCGGGGGGGCGTCAGATACGCAGTATTTT. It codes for CASSLVASGGASDTQYF.

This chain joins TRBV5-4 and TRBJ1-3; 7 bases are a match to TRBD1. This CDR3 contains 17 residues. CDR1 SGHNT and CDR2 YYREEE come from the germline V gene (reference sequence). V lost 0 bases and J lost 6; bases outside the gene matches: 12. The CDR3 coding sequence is TGTGCCAGCAGCTTGGGGGACACAGGGGCGCAAGAAAACACCATATATTTT. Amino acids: CASSLGDTGAQENTIYF.

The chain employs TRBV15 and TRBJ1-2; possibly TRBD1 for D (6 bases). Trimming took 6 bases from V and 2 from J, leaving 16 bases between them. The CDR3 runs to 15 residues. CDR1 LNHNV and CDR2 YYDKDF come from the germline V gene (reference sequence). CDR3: CATRQTDSPNYGYTF. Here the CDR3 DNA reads TGTGCCACCAGACAAACGGACAGCCCGAACTATGGCTACACCTTC.

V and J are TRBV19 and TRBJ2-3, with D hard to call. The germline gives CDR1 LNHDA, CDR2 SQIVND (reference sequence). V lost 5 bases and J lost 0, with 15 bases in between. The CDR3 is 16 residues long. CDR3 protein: CASSRPLSVSTDTQYF. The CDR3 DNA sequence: TGTGCCAGTAGTCGCCCTCTATCGGTTAGCACAGATACGCAGTATTTT.

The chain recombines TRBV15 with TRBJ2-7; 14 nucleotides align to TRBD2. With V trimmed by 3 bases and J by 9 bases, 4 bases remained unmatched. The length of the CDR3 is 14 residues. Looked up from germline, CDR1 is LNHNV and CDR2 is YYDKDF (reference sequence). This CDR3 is CATSRGLAGEGQYF. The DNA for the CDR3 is TGTGCCACCAGCAGGGGACTAGCGGGAGAGGGGCAGTACTTC.

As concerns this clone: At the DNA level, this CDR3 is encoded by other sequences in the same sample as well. CDR3 sequence (DNA): TGCGCCAGCAGCTTAGGCGGAGGGACTGAAGCTTTCTTT. Translating gives CASSLGGGTEAFF. This chain uses TRBV5-1 with TRBJ1-1; D gene uncertain. Germline V lookup: CDR1 SGHRS, CDR2 YFSETQ. V lost 2 bases and J lost 5, with 10 bases in between. This CDR3 contains 13 residues.

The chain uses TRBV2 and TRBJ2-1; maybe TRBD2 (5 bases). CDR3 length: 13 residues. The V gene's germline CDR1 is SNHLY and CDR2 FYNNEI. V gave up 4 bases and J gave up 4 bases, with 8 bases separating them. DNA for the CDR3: TGTGCCAGCAGTGGGACTCCGTACAATGAGCAGTTCTTC. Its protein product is CASSGTPYNEQFF.

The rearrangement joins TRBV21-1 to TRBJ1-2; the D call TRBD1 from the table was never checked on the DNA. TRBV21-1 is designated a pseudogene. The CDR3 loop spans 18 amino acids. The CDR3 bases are TGTGCCAGCAGCAACATAAGGTGCACGGACACGTCTAACTATGGCTACACCTTC. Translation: CASSNIRCTDTSNYGYTF.

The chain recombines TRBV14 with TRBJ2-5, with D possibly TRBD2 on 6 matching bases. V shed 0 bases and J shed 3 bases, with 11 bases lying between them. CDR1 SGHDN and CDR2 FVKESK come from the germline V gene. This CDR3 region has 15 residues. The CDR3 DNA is TGTGCCAGCAGCCAAGATCCCCTAGCGAAAGAGACCCAGTACTTC. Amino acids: CASSQDPLAKETQYF.

CDR3 sequence reads: CASSVAGRSNTGELFF. CDR3 in DNA: TGTGCCAGCAGCGTAGCAGGGAGGTCGAACACCGGGGAGCTGTTTTTT. The V call is TRBV9, the J call TRBJ2-2; perhaps TRBD2 as D (6 bases). The germline V gene encodes CDR1 SGDLS and CDR2 YYNGEE. Trimming cost V 0 bases and J 0 bases, with 9 bases left between them. This CDR3 has 16 residues.

CDR3 DNA sequence: TGTGCCAGCAGTTCCACCGGGTTCCAGCCAGAAGCTTTCTTT. The encoded protein is CASSSTGFQPEAFF. The chain carries TRBV6-1 and TRBJ1-1; no clear D. With 5 bases removed from V and 8 bases from J, the gap between germline ends came to 18 bases. The germline V gene encodes CDR1 MNHNS and CDR2 SASEGT. The CDR3 has 14 residues.

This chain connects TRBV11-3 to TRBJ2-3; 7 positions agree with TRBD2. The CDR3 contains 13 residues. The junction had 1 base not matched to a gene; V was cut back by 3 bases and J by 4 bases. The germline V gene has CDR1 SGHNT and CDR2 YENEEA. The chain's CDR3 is CASSFTSADTQYF. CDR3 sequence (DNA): TGTGCCAGCAGCTTCACTAGCGCAGATACGCAGTATTTT.

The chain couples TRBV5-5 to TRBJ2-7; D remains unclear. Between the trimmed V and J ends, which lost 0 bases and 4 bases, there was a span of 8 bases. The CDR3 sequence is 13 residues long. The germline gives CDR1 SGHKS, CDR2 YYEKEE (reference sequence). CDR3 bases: TGTGCCAGCAGCTTGGAACAGAATTACGAGCAGTACTTC. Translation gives CASSLEQNYEQYF. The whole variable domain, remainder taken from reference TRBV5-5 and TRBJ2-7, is DAGVTQSPTHLIKTRGQQVTLRCSPISGHKSVSWYQQVLGQGPQFIFQYYEKEERGRGNFPDRFSARQFPNYSSELNVNALLLGDSALYLCASSLEQNYEQYFGPGTRLTVT.

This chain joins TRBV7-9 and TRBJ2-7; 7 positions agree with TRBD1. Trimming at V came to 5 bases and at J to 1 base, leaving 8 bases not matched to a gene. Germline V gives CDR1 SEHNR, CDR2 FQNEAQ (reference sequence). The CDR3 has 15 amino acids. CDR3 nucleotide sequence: TGTGCCAGCAGCGAAGACAGGGAGCTATCCTACGAGCAGTACTTC. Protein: CASSEDRELSYEQYF.

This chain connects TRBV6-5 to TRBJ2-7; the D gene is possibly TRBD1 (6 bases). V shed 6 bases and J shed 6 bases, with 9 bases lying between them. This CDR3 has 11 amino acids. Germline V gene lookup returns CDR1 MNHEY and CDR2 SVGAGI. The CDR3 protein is CASRQGIEQYF. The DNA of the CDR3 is TGTGCCAGCAGACAGGGCATCGAGCAGTACTTC.

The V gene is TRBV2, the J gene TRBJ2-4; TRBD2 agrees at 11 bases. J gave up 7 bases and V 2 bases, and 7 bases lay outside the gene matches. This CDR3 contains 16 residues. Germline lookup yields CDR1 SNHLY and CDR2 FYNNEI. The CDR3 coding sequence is TGTGCCAGCAGTGAAAGGCTAGCGGGAGGTTGGAACATTCAGTACTTC. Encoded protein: CASSERLAGGWNIQYF.

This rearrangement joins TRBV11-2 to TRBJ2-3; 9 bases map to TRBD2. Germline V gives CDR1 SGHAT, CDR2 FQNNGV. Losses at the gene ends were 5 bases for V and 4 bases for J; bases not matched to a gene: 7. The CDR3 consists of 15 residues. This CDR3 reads CASSIIAGVPDTQYF. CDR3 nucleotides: TGTGCCAGCAGCATAATAGCGGGGGTTCCAGATACGCAGTATTTT.

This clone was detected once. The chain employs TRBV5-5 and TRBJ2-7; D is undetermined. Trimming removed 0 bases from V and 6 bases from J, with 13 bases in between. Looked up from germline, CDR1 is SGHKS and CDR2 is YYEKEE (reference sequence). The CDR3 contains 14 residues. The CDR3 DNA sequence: TGTGCCAGCAGCTTGGCGGCGGCCACCGGCGAGCAGTACTTC. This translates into CASSLAAATGEQYF.

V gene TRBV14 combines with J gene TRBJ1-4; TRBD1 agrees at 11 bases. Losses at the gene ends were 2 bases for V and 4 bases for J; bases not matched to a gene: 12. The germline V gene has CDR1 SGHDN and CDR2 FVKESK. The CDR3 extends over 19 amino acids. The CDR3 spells CASSQLTWTGGVGNEKLFF. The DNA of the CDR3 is TGTGCCAGCAGCCAACTTACTTGGACAGGGGGCGTCGGTAATGAAAAACTGTTTTTT. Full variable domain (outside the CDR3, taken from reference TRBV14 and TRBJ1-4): EAGVTQFPSHSVIEKGQTVTLRCDPISGHDNLYWYRRVMGKEIKFLLHFVKESKQDESGMPNNRFLAERTGGTYSTLKVQPAELEDSGVYFCASSQLTWTGGVGNEKLFFGSGTQLSVL.

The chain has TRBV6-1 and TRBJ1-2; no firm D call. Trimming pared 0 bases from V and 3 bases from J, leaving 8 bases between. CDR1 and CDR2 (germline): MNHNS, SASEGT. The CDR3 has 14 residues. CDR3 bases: TGTGCCAGCAGTGAAGCTTCCTTCGACTATGGCTACACCTTC. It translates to CASSEASFDYGYTF.

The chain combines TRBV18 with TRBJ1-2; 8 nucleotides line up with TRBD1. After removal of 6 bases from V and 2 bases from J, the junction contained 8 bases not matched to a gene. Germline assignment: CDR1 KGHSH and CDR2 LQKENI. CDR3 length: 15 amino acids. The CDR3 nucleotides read TGTGCCAGCTCTCCGGCGACAGGGGAGAACTATGGCTACACCTTC. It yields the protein CASSPATGENYGYTF.

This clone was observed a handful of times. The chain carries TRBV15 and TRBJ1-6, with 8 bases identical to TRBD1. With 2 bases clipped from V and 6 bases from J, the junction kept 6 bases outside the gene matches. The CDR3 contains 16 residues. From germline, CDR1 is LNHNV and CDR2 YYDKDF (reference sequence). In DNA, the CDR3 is TGTGCCACCAGCAGACAACCGGGACAGGTTAATTCACCCCTCCACTTT. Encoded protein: CATSRQPGQVNSPLHF.

The CDR3 nucleotides read TGTGCCAGCAGGCCCGCCGGGACTAGCGGAGGCGAGCAGTACTTC. This encodes CASRPAGTSGGEQYF. This rearrangement joins TRBV6-1 to TRBJ2-7; 11 bases are a match to TRBD2. CDR3 length equals 15 residues. The J segment lost 6 bases and the V segment lost 6 bases, leaving 10 bases of the junction unmatched. Germline V gene lookup returns CDR1 MNHNS and CDR2 SASEGT.